One sample yielded the 2 T cell receptor beta chains listed below, sequenced in a study of blood T cells in healthy people across ages. A second about 7 to 12 cycle PCR used barcoded and J-beta primers. In TCRdb, the 5' RACE reads were re-called with MiXCR into one record per CDR3 protein. The table shows some 1 million distinct CDR3 sequences, with around 45% occurring only once. The sequencing input was blood. Every receptor here comes from a woman aged 60 to 75 in good health.

The chain recombines TRBV19 with TRBJ2-7, with D possibly being TRBD2 (6 bases). CDR3 length: 13 amino acids. Germline V gene data show CDR1 as LNHDA and CDR2 as SQIVND (reference sequence). V lost 6 bases and J 7 bases, leaving 16 bases between the germline ends. The CDR3 reads CASSSTSVGEQYF. For the CDR3, the DNA is TGTGCCAGTAGCTCGACTAGTGTTGGAGAGCAGTACTTC. The entire variable domain, with the rest obtained from reference TRBV19 and TRBJ2-7, is as follows: DGGITQSPKYLFRKEGQNVTLSCEQNLNHDAMYWYRQDPGQGLRLIYYSQIVNDFQKGDIAEGYSVSREKKESFPLTVTSAQKNPTAFYLCASSSTSVGEQYFGPGTRLTVT.

CDR3: CASSQREVGTDTQYF. In DNA form, the CDR3 reads TGTGCCAGTTCCCAGCGGGAGGTTGGCACAGATACGCAGTATTTT. The gene calls are TRBV19 and TRBJ2-3; 9 bases line up with TRBD2. V was pared by 8 bases and J by 1 base, with 7 bases of the junction left unmatched. Germline CDR1 reads LNHDA; CDR2 reads SQIVND (reference sequence). The CDR3 spans 15 residues.